This paragraph covers one T cell receptor (beta chain) sequence. Its antigen is not identified. The CDR3 covers 12 residues. Per the germline V gene, CDR1 is DFQATT and CDR2 is SNEGSKA (reference sequence). The V gene lost 4 bases and the J gene lost 5 bases, with 9 bases spanning the gap. The sample belongs to a study of T-cell reconstitution after alpha-beta-depleted transplantation in children. Regarding the study as a whole: Alpha-beta T cells present about two months after transplant were reported to originate from several hundred expanded graft clones. Fresh T-cell production supplied most of the T-cell counts and diversity seen one year after transplant. Certain patients had high TCRbeta diversity at day 60, and it came from recipient T cells and thymic progenitors that survived.

Unique molecular identifiers featured in how the TCRbeta library was prepared. TCRdb re-called the PCR reads through MiXCR, storing one row per CDR3 protein. The sample includes approximately 130,000 distinct CDR3 sequences, 8% to 10% of them seen just once. Sequenced material: PBMCs, mostly from graft donor cells, taken 180 days after TCRalphabeta/CD19-depleted stem cell transplant. The origin of this receptor is a girl in the first two years of life who had a stem cell transplant for combined immunodeficiency, so the T cells may come from the graft donor. The chain has TRBV20-1 and TRBJ2-1, with D unresolved. CDR3 sequence reads: CSAIIHNNEQFF. CDR3 DNA: TGCAGTGCTATCATCCATAACAATGAGCAGTTCTTC.